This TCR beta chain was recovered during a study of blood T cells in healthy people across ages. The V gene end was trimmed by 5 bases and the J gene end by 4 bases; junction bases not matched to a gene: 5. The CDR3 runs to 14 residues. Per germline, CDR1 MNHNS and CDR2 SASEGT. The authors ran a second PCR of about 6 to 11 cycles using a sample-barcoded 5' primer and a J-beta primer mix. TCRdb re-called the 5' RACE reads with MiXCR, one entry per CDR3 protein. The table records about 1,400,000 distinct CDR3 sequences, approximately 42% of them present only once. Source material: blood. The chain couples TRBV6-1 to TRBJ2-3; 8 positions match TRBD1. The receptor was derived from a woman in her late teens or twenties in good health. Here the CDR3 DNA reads TGTGCCAGCAGTATGTCAGGGGGCCCAGATACGCAGTATTTT. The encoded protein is CASSMSGGPDTQYF.